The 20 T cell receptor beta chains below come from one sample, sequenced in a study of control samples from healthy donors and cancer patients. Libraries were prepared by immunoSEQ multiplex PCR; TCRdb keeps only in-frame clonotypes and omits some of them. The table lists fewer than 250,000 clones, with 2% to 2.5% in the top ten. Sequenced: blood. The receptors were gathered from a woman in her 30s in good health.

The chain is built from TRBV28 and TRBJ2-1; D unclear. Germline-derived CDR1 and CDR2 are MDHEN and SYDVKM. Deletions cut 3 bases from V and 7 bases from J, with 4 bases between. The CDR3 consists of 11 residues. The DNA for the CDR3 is TGTGCCAGCAGTTTTGTTAATGAGCAGTTCTTC. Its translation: CASSFVNEQFF.

This chain's CDR3 is CASFRGRGTMNTEAFF. CDR3 sequence (DNA): TGTGCCAGCTTCAGAGGGAGGGGAACGATGAACACTGAAGCTTTCTTT. The rearrangement links TRBV27 to TRBJ1-1; D perhaps matches TRBD1 (5 bases). Germline values: CDR1 MNHEY, CDR2 SMNVEV (reference sequence). This CDR3 is built from 16 residues. V dropped 8 bases and J dropped 0 bases, with 19 bases sitting between them.

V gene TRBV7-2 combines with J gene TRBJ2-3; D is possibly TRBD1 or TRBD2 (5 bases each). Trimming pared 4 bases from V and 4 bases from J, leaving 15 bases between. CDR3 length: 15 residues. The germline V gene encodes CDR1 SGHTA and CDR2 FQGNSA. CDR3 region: CASSSFPRGADTQYF. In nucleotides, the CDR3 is TGTGCCAGCAGCTCCTTTCCTCGGGGCGCAGATACGCAGTATTTT.

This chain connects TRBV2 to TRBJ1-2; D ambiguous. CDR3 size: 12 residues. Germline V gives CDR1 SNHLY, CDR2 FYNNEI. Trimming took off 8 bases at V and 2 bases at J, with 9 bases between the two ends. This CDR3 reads CASQFGNYGYTF. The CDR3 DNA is TGTGCCAGCCAATTTGGAAACTATGGCTACACCTTC.

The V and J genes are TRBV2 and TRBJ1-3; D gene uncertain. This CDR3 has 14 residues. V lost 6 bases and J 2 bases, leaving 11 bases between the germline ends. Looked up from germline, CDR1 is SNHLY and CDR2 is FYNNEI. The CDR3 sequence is CASSLVRAGNTIYF. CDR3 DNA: TGTGCCAGCAGCCTCGTCCGGGCTGGAAACACCATATATTTT.

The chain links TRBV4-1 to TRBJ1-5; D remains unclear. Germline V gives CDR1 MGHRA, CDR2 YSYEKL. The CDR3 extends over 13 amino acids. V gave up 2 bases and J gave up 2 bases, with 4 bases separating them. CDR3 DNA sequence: TGCGCCAGCAGCCAACCAGGCAATCAGCCCCAGCATTTT. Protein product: CASSQPGNQPQHF.

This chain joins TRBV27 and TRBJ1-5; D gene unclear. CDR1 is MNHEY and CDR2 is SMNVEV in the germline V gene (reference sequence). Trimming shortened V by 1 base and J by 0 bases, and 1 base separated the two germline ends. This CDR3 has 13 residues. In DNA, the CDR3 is TGTGCCAGCAGTTTATTTAGCAATCAGCCCCAGCATTTT. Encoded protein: CASSLFSNQPQHF.

DNA for the CDR3: TGTGCCAGCAGCTTATTGACAGTGGAGACCCAGTACTTC. As protein: CASSLLTVETQYF. V usage is TRBV11-2 and J usage is TRBJ2-5; D perhaps matches TRBD1 (5 bases). V dropped 2 bases and J dropped 5 bases, with 9 bases sitting between them. This CDR3 contains 13 residues. Germline loops: CDR1 SGHAT, CDR2 FQNNGV.

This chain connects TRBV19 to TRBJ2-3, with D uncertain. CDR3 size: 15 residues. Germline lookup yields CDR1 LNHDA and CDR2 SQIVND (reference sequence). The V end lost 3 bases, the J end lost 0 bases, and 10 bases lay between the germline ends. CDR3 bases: TGTGCCAGTAGTATGAGACGGGCTAGCACAGATACGCAGTATTTT. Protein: CASSMRRASTDTQYF.

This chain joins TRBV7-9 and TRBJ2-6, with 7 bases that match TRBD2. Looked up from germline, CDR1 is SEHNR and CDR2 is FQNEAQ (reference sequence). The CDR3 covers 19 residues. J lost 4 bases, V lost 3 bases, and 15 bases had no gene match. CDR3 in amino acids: CASSFPQGGPDAGANVLTF. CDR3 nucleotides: TGTGCCAGCAGCTTCCCTCAGGGAGGGCCCGACGCCGGGGCCAACGTCCTGACTTTC.

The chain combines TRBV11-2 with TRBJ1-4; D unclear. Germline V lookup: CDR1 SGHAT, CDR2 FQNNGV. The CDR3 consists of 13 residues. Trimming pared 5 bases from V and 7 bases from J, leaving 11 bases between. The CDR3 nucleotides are TGTGCCAGCAGCCCCACGGCGCGTGAAAAACTGTTTTTT. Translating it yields CASSPTAREKLFF.

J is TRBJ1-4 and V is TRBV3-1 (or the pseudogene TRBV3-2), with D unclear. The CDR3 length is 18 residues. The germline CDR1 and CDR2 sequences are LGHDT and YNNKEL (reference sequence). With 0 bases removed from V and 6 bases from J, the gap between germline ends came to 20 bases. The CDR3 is CASSQDLGLELGYEKLFF. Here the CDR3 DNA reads TGTGCCAGCAGCCAAGATTTGGGGTTAGAATTGGGGTATGAAAAACTGTTTTTT.

The CDR3 DNA follows: TGTGCCAGCAGCCGGGGACAGGGCGAGAATCAGCCCCAGCATTTT. Its protein is CASSRGQGENQPQHF. This chain connects TRBV9 to TRBJ1-5; 9 bases agree with TRBD1. The ends lost 4 bases at V and 4 bases at J; junction bases unmatched: 6. This CDR3 spans 15 amino acids. Germline V gene data show CDR1 as SGDLS and CDR2 as YYNGEE.

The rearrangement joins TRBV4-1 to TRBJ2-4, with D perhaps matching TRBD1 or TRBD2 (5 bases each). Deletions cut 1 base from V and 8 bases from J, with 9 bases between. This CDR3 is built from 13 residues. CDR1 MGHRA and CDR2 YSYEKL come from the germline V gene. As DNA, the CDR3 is TGCGCCAGCAGCCAAGTTAGGGGAGACATTCAGTACTTC. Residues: CASSQVRGDIQYF.

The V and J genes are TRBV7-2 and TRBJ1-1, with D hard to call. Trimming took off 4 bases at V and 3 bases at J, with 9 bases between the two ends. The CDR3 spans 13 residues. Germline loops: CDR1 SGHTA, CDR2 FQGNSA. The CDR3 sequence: CASSSYLDTEAFF. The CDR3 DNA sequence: TGTGCCAGCAGCTCGTATTTGGACACTGAAGCTTTCTTT.

In DNA, the CDR3 is TGTGCCAGTACTCTCCGACCTGTGTCGAGCACCGGGGAGCTGTTTTTT. It encodes CASTLRPVSSTGELFF. The chain employs TRBV19 and TRBJ2-2; D gene ambiguous. Between the trimmed V and J ends, which lost 7 bases and 4 bases, there was a span of 19 bases. There are 16 residues in the CDR3. Germline assignment: CDR1 LNHDA and CDR2 SQIVND (reference sequence).

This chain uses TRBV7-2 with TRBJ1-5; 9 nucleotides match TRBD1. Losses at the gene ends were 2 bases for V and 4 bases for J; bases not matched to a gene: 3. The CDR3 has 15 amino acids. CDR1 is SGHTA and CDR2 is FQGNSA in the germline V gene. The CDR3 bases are TGTGCCAGCAGCTTACAAGGACAGGGGAATCAGCCCCAGCATTTT. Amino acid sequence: CASSLQGQGNQPQHF.

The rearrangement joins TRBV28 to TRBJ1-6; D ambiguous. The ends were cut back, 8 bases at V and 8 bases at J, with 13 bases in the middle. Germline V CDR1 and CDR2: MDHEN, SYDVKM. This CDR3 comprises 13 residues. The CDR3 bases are TGTGCCAGCCGGACGTCACGGCATTCACCCCTCCACTTT. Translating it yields CASRTSRHSPLHF.

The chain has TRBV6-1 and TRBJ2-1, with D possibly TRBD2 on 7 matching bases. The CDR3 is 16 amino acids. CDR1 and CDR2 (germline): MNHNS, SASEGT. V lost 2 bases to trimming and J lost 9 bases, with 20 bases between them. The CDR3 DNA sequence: TGTGCCAGCAGTGAACGGTGGGGGGGCAGGGGTATTGAGCAGTTCTTC. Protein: CASSERWGGRGIEQFF.

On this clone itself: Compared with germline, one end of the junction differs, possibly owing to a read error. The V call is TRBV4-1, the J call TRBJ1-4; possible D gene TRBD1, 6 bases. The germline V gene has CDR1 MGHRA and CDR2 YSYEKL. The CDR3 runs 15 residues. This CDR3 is CASSQRGTTNEKLFF. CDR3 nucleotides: TGCGCCAGCAGCCAGCGGGGGACAACGAATGAAAAACTGTTTTTT.